The 11 T cell receptor beta chains presented below share a single source sample, sequenced in a study of shared clonotypes between healthy human individuals. Sequenced by immunoSEQ multiplex PCR; TCRdb stores in-frame clones only, minus some. Altogether about 1.5 million clones are present, 95% to 99% being singletons, with the ten largest covering roughly 0.42%. Sequenced: naive CD4+ T cells sorted from blood. Subset reported: CD45RA+ positively selected. These receptors came from a man aged 25 to 45 in good health.

This rearrangement joins TRBV6-1 to TRBJ2-1; 7 bases are shared with TRBD2. CDR3 length: 16 residues. Per germline, CDR1 MNHNS and CDR2 SASEGT. V gave up 4 bases and J gave up 8 bases; unmatched junction bases: 14. CDR3 residues: CASSGARLALRDEQFF. The CDR3 DNA sequence: TGTGCCAGCAGTGGAGCTAGACTAGCCTTGAGAGATGAGCAGTTCTTC.

Remarks on this clone: Within the sample, other DNA sequences also encode this same CDR3. The V gene is TRBV19, the J gene TRBJ1-1; D is undetermined. Trimming stripped 2 bases from V and 0 bases from J, with 4 bases between. CDR1 is LNHDA, CDR2 SQIVND, per germline (reference sequence). The CDR3 runs to 13 residues. CDR3: CASSISVNTEAFF. CDR3 DNA sequence: TGTGCCAGTAGTATATCGGTGAACACTGAAGCTTTCTTT.

The chain joins TRBV9 to TRBJ2-2; tentatively, D is TRBD1 or TRBD2 (5 bases each). The V gene lost 0 bases and the J gene lost 0 bases, with 15 bases spanning the gap. Germline V CDR1 and CDR2: SGDLS, YYNGEE. There are 18 residues in the CDR3. The CDR3 sequence: CASSVARGFGSNTGELFF. CDR3 coding DNA: TGTGCCAGCAGCGTAGCGAGGGGATTCGGTTCGAACACCGGGGAGCTGTTTTTT. The whole variable domain, filled in from reference TRBV9 and TRBJ2-2, reads DSGVTQTPKHLITATGQRVTLRCSPRSGDLSVYWYQQSLDQGLQFLIQYYNGEERAKGNILERFSAQQFPDLHSELNLSSLELGDSALYFCASSVARGFGSNTGELFFGEGSRLTVL.

The V call is TRBV4-1, the J call TRBJ2-1; D not resolved. Germline CDR1 and CDR2: MGHRA and YSYEKL. This CDR3 region has 13 residues. V lost 1 base, J lost 4 bases, and 5 bases lay in between. The CDR3 DNA reads as TGCGCCAGCAGCCAAGGGATTTACAATGAGCAGTTCTTC. This translates into CASSQGIYNEQFF.

The chain couples TRBV5-1 to TRBJ2-3, with D possibly called TRBD1 or TRBD2 (6 bases each). This CDR3 region has 15 residues. Trimming cost V 4 bases and J 3 bases, with 15 bases left between them. Germline CDR1 SGHRS, CDR2 YFSETQ. CDR3 sequence reads: CASSPGGGGTDTQYF. The CDR3 coding sequence is TGCGCCAGCAGCCCAGGAGGGGGTGGGACAGATACGCAGTATTTT. The variable domain in full, with the rest retrieved from reference TRBV5-1 and TRBJ2-3, is KAGVTQTPRYLIKTRGQQVTLSCSPISGHRSVSWYQQTPGQGLQFLFEYFSETQRNKGNFPGRFSGRQFSNSRSEMNVSTLELGDSALYLCASSPGGGGTDTQYFGPGTRLTVL.

The rearrangement links TRBV9 to TRBJ2-3; 9 bases line up with TRBD1. V lost 4 bases, J lost 3 bases, and 3 bases stayed unmatched. The CDR3 is 14 residues long. CDR1 and CDR2 (germline): SGDLS, YYNGEE. The CDR3 DNA follows: TGTGCCAGCAGCACACAGGGGGCAACAGATACGCAGTATTTT. Its translation: CASSTQGATDTQYF.

V and J are TRBV19 and TRBJ2-4; TRBD2 agrees at 7 bases. In germline, CDR1 is LNHDA, CDR2 SQIVND (reference sequence). This CDR3 is 16 amino acids long. V dropped 4 bases and J dropped 0; count of bases not matched to a gene: 6. In DNA, the CDR3 is TGTGCCAGTAGTACGCGGGAGCTACTAGCCAAAAACATTCAGTACTTC. Translating it yields CASSTRELLAKNIQYF.

This chain links TRBV28 with TRBJ2-7; D possibly corresponds to TRBD1 (7 bases). The length of the CDR3 is 14 residues. The V gene's germline CDR1 is MDHEN and CDR2 SYDVKM. With 7 bases removed from V and 0 bases from J, the gap between germline ends came to 13 bases. CDR3 region: CASMTGTHSYEQYF. DNA for the CDR3: TGTGCCAGCATGACAGGGACTCACTCCTACGAGCAGTACTTC.

The chain couples TRBV7-2 to TRBJ2-7; TRBD2 matches 9 bases. Trimming removed 0 bases from V and 1 base from J; junction bases left unmatched: 7. Per the germline V gene, CDR1 is SGHTA and CDR2 is FQGNSA. The CDR3 length is 17 residues. The CDR3 region is CASSLAKLAGVSYEQYF. In DNA form, the CDR3 reads TGTGCCAGCAGCTTAGCAAAGTTAGCGGGAGTTTCCTACGAGCAGTACTTC.

The chain is built from TRBV29-1 and TRBJ2-2; D unclear. Trimming left V 5 bases short and J 3 bases short, with 19 bases between. The CDR3 extends over 16 amino acids. Germline V gene lookup returns CDR1 SQVTM and CDR2 ANQGSEA. The CDR3: CSVSGGPFGYTGELFF. The CDR3, as DNA: TGCAGCGTTTCAGGTGGGCCCTTCGGTTACACCGGGGAGCTGTTTTTT.

This chain connects TRBV19 to TRBJ1-5, with a possible D match to TRBD1 (6 bases). Germline loops: CDR1 LNHDA, CDR2 SQIVND (reference sequence). The V end was cut by 9 bases, the J end by 4 bases, with 10 bases between. This CDR3 has 12 amino acids. This CDR3 is CASGQWNQPQHF. CDR3 coding DNA: TGTGCCAGCGGACAGTGGAATCAGCCCCAGCATTTT.